This T cell receptor beta chain is from a study of cytomegalovirus exposure and HLA in healthy donors (TCRdb year 2017). Regarding the complete study: An earlier analysis of around 600 of the donors reported 250 to 350 Gb of sequence data and 117 million unique TCR beta sequences from 150 million to 200 million T cells. An early release that covered roughly 600 HLA-typed donors contained 250 to 350 gigabases of sequencing data and around 85 million unique TCR sequences. The genetic ancestry cluster associated with self-reported Caucasian donors included around four fifths of the 398 genotyped donors. The study was designed to test whether signatures of past pathogen exposure could be identified by cataloging public T cell receptors. The study profiled the T cell repertoires of some 610 subjects by immunosequencing and related them to cytomegalovirus serostatus. Besides the first cohort of under 700 subjects, a separate validation cohort made up of 120 different subjects was used. To predict cytomegalovirus infection status, the study combined high-throughput TCR immunosequencing, statistical association of individual TCRs with disease status, and machine learning. In a later analysis, previously published TCR beta repertoires from about 640 donors were re-analyzed and high-resolution HLA genotyping was added so that TCR occurrence patterns could be studied. Rather than using new phenotypic data, the later analysis identified candidate immune exposures from TCR beta sequences and from how often those sequences occurred across donors. To decide whether each TCR beta V gene segment behaved as functional or pseudogenic, an earlier analysis of approximately 600 of the donors relied on high-throughput TCR beta sequencing. Donor age, sex, ethnicity and CMV serostatus were compiled together with the repertoire data. Genome-wide SNP genotypes for about 55% of the roughly 670 donors were used in a later genetic analysis, which treated that subset as a discovery cohort. Every repertoire in the discovery cohort had been generated on one and the same sequencing platform. HLA typing included class I and class II loci at four-digit resolution. Typing coverage differed by locus: A, B, C, DRB1 and DQB1 were typed in about 629-640 donors, DQA1 in roughly 500, DPA1 in 600 to 610, and DPB1 in approximately 450. Several DR-DQ haplotypes were treated as single units for association and clustering because of strong linkage in the cohort. Across some 400 genotyped donors of the cohort, an average of roughly 200,000 unique TCR beta nucleotide sequences per donor were sequenced, and roughly 18% of those sequences were non-productive.

Library method: the immunoSEQ multiplex PCR assay. A mixture of 60 forward primers for TCR Vbeta segments and 13 reverse primers for TCR Jbeta segments was used in the multiplex PCR. A multiplex PCR assay on genomic DNA amplified the CDR3 region of rearranged TCR beta genes. The Illumina HiSeq System was used to sequence the amplified TCR beta libraries as 87-base-pair reads. The authors' analysis ran thus. A later analysis tallied roughly 80 million unique TCR beta chains across the 650 to 750 repertoires, and approximately 9.9 million of those chains were shared by two or more donors. Raw reads were error-corrected and collapsed into unique sequences by a nearest-neighbor algorithm in which closely related sequences were merged to remove PCR and sequencing errors. V, D and J gene segments were assigned by aligning CDR3 sequences to IMGT reference sequences. For a sequence to be retained, at least a six-nucleotide match to both a V gene segment and a J gene segment was required. Rearrangements were called productive when the CDR3 lacked stop codons and stayed in frame with V and J; all others were non-productive. Following IMGT convention, CDR3 was defined as the stretch from the second conserved V-encoded cysteine up to the conserved J-encoded phenylalanine. Sequences without an unambiguous match to a single V gene segment were excluded from the earlier analysis of almost 600 of the donors. In an earlier analysis of approximately 610 of the donors, V segments were called functional above 56.7% productive rearrangements and were called segregating when the between-donor standard deviation exceeded 5%. To diagnose cytomegalovirus status from the catalog of TCR beta chain sequences, a statistical classification framework was built. V and J gene assignment, in a later analysis, came from comparing TCR nucleotide sequences with IMGT/GENE-DB human TR gene sequences. In a later analysis, CDR3 sequences and most-parsimonious VDJ recombination scenarios were assigned using the TCRdist pipeline. In a later analysis, each TCR beta chain was defined by its CDR3 amino acid sequence together with its V-gene family, and reads lacking a unique V-gene family were excluded. As a way to deal with suspected cross-contamination and a sequencing artifact, a later analysis dropped under 600 nucleotide sequences that were highly shared and had low generation probability. In a later analysis, a clonal expansion index was calculated for each public chain from normalized within-repertoire ranks of inferred template counts. In a later analysis, generation probabilities were computed with a VDJ recombination model fitted to out-of-frame rearrangements, and the resulting probabilities were checked against IGoR. Hypergeometric tests were used in a later analysis to score TCR-TCR, TCR-HLA and TCR-CMV co-occurrence, with a repertoire-size bias correction applied to the TCR pairs. In a later analysis, false discovery rates were estimated by permuting HLA or CMV assignments 20 times. In a later analysis, co-occurring TCRs were grouped using DBSCAN, and TCRdist sequence similarity was added for clustering within HLA-allele-positive subsets. Co-occurrence clustering excluded repertoires with fewer than 30,000 or more than 120,000 public chains, plus five with anomalous nucleotide sharing. This is the immuneACCESS table as TCRdb keeps it, with only in-frame sequences that have V and J called. A part of the clones is gone; compared with another copy, unresolved V genes explain less than half, and the rest is unexplained. Clonal size and the V and J genes are those of that table, whereas D and trimming came from the DNA. This sample is represented by more than 110,000 clones; about three quarters of them were singletons. The biggest ten clones account for approximately 4% of the sample.

The cohort consisted of 650 to 850 healthy bone marrow donors. All cohort members were sampled while nominally healthy, although unrecorded immune exposures were likely present. The donor was CMV seronegative and belonged to the group of 350 to 400 seronegative cohort members. A peripheral blood sample was collected from each donor, and TCR beta sequencing was performed on peripheral blood mononuclear cells. Genomic DNA was extracted from the blood cell samples with the Qiagen DNeasy Blood Extraction Kit. About this clone itself: Its antigen has not been determined. Per-base quality was not reported, and no clone a single base away is much larger than it.

Trimmed from V: 4 bases; trimmed from J: 4 bases; junction bases lacking a gene match: 21. The CDR3 covers 20 residues, taking in both the cysteine and the phenylalanine. Of the read, only the CDR3 DNA is kept; its 60 bases are in frame from base 1. The germline V gene specifies SNHLY as CDR1 and FYNNEI as CDR2. Overall results and qualifications from the work: Strong co-occurrence of HLA alleles, especially DR and DQ, made assigning TCR associations to individual alleles difficult. According to a later analysis, most CMV-associated TCR beta chains appeared to be HLA-restricted, and the HLA associations seemed to be driven largely by CMV exposure. The only immune exposure information available for the cohort was CMV serostatus. Roughly uniform sequencing depth across donors was assumed in presence/absence analyses, although this assumption may not hold. A later analysis reported that several top co-occurrence clusters appeared linked to parvovirus B19, influenza, CMV and Epstein-Barr virus. In a later analysis, some 17,000 TCR beta sequences were associated with specific HLA alleles at a false discovery rate of 0.05. In an earlier analysis of more than 450 of the donors, most TCR beta V segments were observed in productive rearrangements about 87% or about 30% of the time, broadly matching IMGT annotations. Cytomegalovirus status was reported to be diagnosed by the classifier with high specificity and sensitivity in both the original and validation cohorts. Because some donors lacked HLA typing at each locus, the association tests relied only on the typed subset. V-gene and J-gene trimming of TCR beta chains was associated with a missense DCLRE1C variant in a later genetic analysis, and the association was replicated in an independent cohort. In the study, 164 TCR beta chains were listed as associated with cytomegalovirus. Because the 87-base-pair reads could not distinguish some IMGT-functional V segments, including TRBV6-2 and TRBV6-3, those segments were excluded. In a later analysis, HLA-associated TCR beta chains showed more clonal expansion and lower generation probabilities than non-associated chains that were equally common. A cluster of highly shared sequence variants was judged likely to represent a technical artifact of the sequencing pipeline. According to a later analysis, TCR association rates differed among HLA loci, with DRB1 alleles showing the most associated TCRs and HLA-C alleles showing the fewest. Correlated functional status among segregating V segments might reflect linkage disequilibrium, but an unknown experimental factor could not be ruled out. It was suggested by the authors that the approach could potentially be generalized to other disease states and immunological phenotypes. In this cohort, only TCR beta chains were sequenced, and detectable features were limited by the absence of alpha or paired-chain data. Most TCR sequences were observed very rarely across donors, whereas some public TCRs were present in many individuals. A few of the identified cytomegalovirus-associated TCR beta chains were confirmed in vitro to be specific for cytomegalovirus antigens. A further reported finding was that TCR beta sequences accurately predicted the HLA-A and HLA-B alleles for most subjects in the first cohort. Compared with the approximately 700-donor mean, donors in an Asian-associated ancestry cluster had fewer N-insertions in productive TCRs, according to a later genetic analysis. Because counts were too low, some 17 rarely observed V segments, including chromosome 9 orphons, were left out of the earlier analysis of roughly 600 of the donors.

This TCR was recovered from a man younger than 35 in good health and CMV-seronegative. The sequenced sample was PBMCs. Recombination linked TRBV2 to TRBJ2-2, with 7 bases matching TRBD2. The nucleotide sequence is given as TGTGCCAGCAGTGTCCCGTTTGGGCCTACTAGCGCCCCTGCCACCGGGGAGCTGTTTTTT. This encodes CASSVPFGPTSAPATGELFF.